The source of this T cell receptor (beta chain) is a study of blood T cells in healthy people across ages. Primed by a sample-barcoded 5' primer and a J-beta primer mix, a second PCR proceeded for 7 to 11 cycles. TCRdb passed the 5' RACE reads through MiXCR, listing each CDR3 protein once. The sample carries about 680,000 distinct CDR3 sequences, around half recorded once. The sequence was obtained from a woman aged 55-69 years in good health. Material: blood.

The CDR3 reads CASVSPGGSETQYF. CDR3 nucleotide sequence: TGTGCCAGCGTCTCGCCAGGGGGCAGCGAGACCCAGTACTTC. J is TRBJ2-5 and V is TRBV28; 8 nucleotides agree with TRBD1. Germline-derived CDR1 and CDR2 are MDHEN and SYDVKM. The CDR3 contains 14 residues. V shed 8 bases and J 5 bases; nucleotides not matched to a gene: 10.